These 8 T cell receptor beta chains came from one sample sequenced in a study of blood T cell repertoires in COVID-19. The protocol was immunoSEQ multiplex PCR, while the TCRdb copy is restricted to in-frame clones and leaves out a portion. The repertoire has about 68,000 clones, roughly nine tenths of them found once; the top ten carry more than 2.5%. The sequenced sample was peripheral blood. These receptors originate from a man aged 50-60 years with acute or convalescent COVID-19.

The rearrangement uses TRBV11-2 and TRBJ2-2; 9 nucleotides agree with TRBD1. Germline V gives CDR1 SGHAT, CDR2 FQNNGV. The CDR3 is 15 amino acids. The trim removed 6 bases at V and 2 bases at J, leaving 4 bases unmatched. CDR3 nucleotide sequence: TGTGCCAGCAGTCTACAGGGGGCCAACACCGGGGAGCTGTTTTTT. Translation: CASSLQGANTGELFF. Using reference TRBV11-2 and TRBJ2-2 for the parts outside the CDR3, the full variable domain is EAGVAQSPRYKIIEKRQSVAFWCNPISGHATLYWYQQILGQGPKLLIQFQNNGVVDDSQLPKDRFSAERLKGVDSTLKIQPAKLEDSAVYLCASSLQGANTGELFFGEGSRLTVL.

J is TRBJ1-1 and V is TRBV19; TRBD1 is a possible D gene (5 bases). V was trimmed by 9 bases and J by 0 bases, leaving 20 bases between them. CDR1 and CDR2 (germline): LNHDA, SQIVND (reference sequence). The CDR3 covers 16 residues. The CDR3 nucleotides are TGTGCCAGCAATACAGGCCCTGGGGCCATGAACACTGAAGCTTTCTTT. Protein sequence: CASNTGPGAMNTEAFF.

The chain joins TRBV7-7 to TRBJ2-3, with D perhaps TRBD2 (5 bases). Germline CDR1 and CDR2: SSHAT and FNYEAQ (reference sequence). The CDR3 consists of 15 residues. Trimming stripped 1 base from V and 1 base from J, with 9 bases between. DNA of the CDR3: TGTGCCAGCAGCTTAGGGGCGGGCGGCACAGATACGCAGTATTTT. Translated, it gives CASSLGAGGTDTQYF.

This chain links TRBV27 with TRBJ1-6; 7 bases match TRBD1. The V gene end was trimmed by 3 bases and the J gene end by 6 bases; junction bases not matched to a gene: 5. This CDR3 comprises 15 residues. Germline V gene lookup returns CDR1 MNHEY and CDR2 SMNVEV (reference sequence). DNA of the CDR3: TGTGCCAGCAGTTTCCTGGACAGGAGTAATTCACCCCTCCACTTT. Its protein is CASSFLDRSNSPLHF.

This rearrangement joins TRBV2 to TRBJ2-3, with 12 bases aligning to TRBD1. The CDR3 is made up of 15 amino acids. The ends lost 3 bases at V and 6 bases at J; junction bases unmatched: 4. Germline CDR1 reads SNHLY; CDR2 reads FYNNEI. The CDR3 nucleotides read TGTGCCAGCAGTGAGGGGACAGGGGGCTTTGATACGCAGTATTTT. Its protein product is CASSEGTGGFDTQYF.

The chain uses TRBV19 and TRBJ1-5, with a tentative D call TRBD1 (5 bases). The CDR3 sequence is 15 residues long. V lost 4 bases to trimming and J lost 9 bases, with 19 bases between them. Germline values: CDR1 LNHDA, CDR2 SQIVND (reference sequence). The CDR3 DNA reads TGTGCCAGTAGTAATACAGGTGGACCTTCTTCGCCCCAGCATTTT. The encoded protein is CASSNTGGPSSPQHF. Variable domain in full (rest from reference TRBV19 and TRBJ1-5): DGGITQSPKYLFRKEGQNVTLSCEQNLNHDAMYWYRQDPGQGLRLIYYSQIVNDFQKGDIAEGYSVSREKKESFPLTVTSAQKNPTAFYLCASSNTGGPSSPQHFGDGTRLSIL.

The gene calls are TRBV28 and TRBJ2-7; D possibly corresponds to TRBD1 (5 bases). CDR1 is MDHEN, CDR2 SYDVKM, per germline. The CDR3 consists of 11 residues. V lost 5 bases and J 6 bases, leaving 8 bases between the germline ends. This CDR3 reads CASSLGAEQYF. In nucleotides, the CDR3 is TGTGCCAGCAGTCTTGGGGCCGAGCAGTACTTC. Filled out from reference TRBV28 and TRBJ2-7, the complete variable domain reads DVKVTQSSRYLVKRTGEKVFLECVQDMDHENMFWYRQDPGLGLRLIYFSYDVKMKEKGDIPEGYSVSREKKERFSLILESASTNQTSMYLCASSLGAEQYFGPGTRLTVT.

The genes are TRBV11-2 and TRBJ2-2, with 7 bases aligning to TRBD2. The CDR3 is 13 amino acids. The V gene's germline CDR1 is SGHAT and CDR2 FQNNGV. V gave up 5 bases and J gave up 6 bases; unmatched junction bases: 3. The CDR3 loop reads CASSVGLAGELFF. The DNA for the CDR3 is TGTGCCAGCAGCGTAGGACTAGCCGGGGAGCTGTTTTTT. Complete variable domain (other parts from reference TRBV11-2 and TRBJ2-2): EAGVAQSPRYKIIEKRQSVAFWCNPISGHATLYWYQQILGQGPKLLIQFQNNGVVDDSQLPKDRFSAERLKGVDSTLKIQPAKLEDSAVYLCASSVGLAGELFFGEGSRLTVL.